This T cell receptor (beta chain) was observed in a study of blood T cell repertoires in COVID-19. This clone has a single count. Trimming left V 8 bases short and J 2 bases short, with 13 bases between. Germline CDR1 LNHNV, CDR2 YYDKDF (reference sequence). The CDR3 loop spans 13 amino acids. Repertoires were generated with immunoSEQ multiplex PCR, while TCRdb's copy carries only in-frame clones and drops some. This table holds about 21,000 clones, about 91% found once. Sequencing input: peripheral blood. The chain recombines TRBV15 with TRBJ2-7; D possibly corresponds to TRBD1 (5 bases). This TCR came from a man aged 70 or older with active COVID-19. Here the CDR3 reads CATGALETYEQYF. The DNA of the CDR3 is TGTGCCACCGGGGCGCTGGAAACCTACGAGCAGTACTTC.